This TCR beta chain was identified in a study of blood T cells in healthy people across ages. Sample-barcoded 5' priming and a J-beta primer mix drove a second PCR of about 6 to 12 cycles. Using its own MiXCR run on the 5' RACE reads, TCRdb lists one record per CDR3 protein. This sample has around 940,000 distinct CDR3 sequences, with roughly 51% found just once. Trimming cost V 6 bases and J 0 bases, with 11 bases left between them. Germline V gives CDR1 DFQATT, CDR2 SNEGSKA (reference sequence). The CDR3 loop spans 13 amino acids. Sequenced input: blood. The chain recombines TRBV20-1 with TRBJ1-1; no definite D call. The receptor comes from a woman aged 55-69 years in good health. The CDR3 nucleotides are TGCAGTGCCCCGAGGCAGTTGAACACTGAAGCTTTCTTT. It is translated as CSAPRQLNTEAFF.